This passage covers 12 T cell receptor beta chains from one sample sequenced in a study of response to subunit inactivated influenza vaccine. TCRdb independently ran MiXCR on the RT-PCR reads; one entry per CDR3 protein. The sample holds about 540,000 distinct CDR3 sequences, around a quarter seen once. These records were also assigned to another study, of T cells expressing NK-cell markers. That report notes: Libraries used 5'RACE template switching adding universal primer site and UMIs.

The sequencing used CD4+ T cells sorted from PBMCs, collected 11 to 12 days after vaccination. The receptor source for this set is a man between 50 and 59 years old who received an inactivated influenza vaccine.

The chain combines TRBV12-3 or TRBV12-4 with TRBJ1-5; possibly TRBD1 for D (6 bases). V lost 6 bases to trimming and J lost 6 bases, with 12 bases between them. The CDR3 sequence is 13 residues long. The CDR3: CASSLQGTQPQHF. CDR3 bases: TGTGCCAGCAGCTTACAGGGAACTCAGCCCCAGCATTTT.

This clonotype has more than one count but fewer than ten. The chain combines TRBV20-1 with TRBJ2-3, with 7 bases matching TRBD2. CDR1 and CDR2 (germline): DFQATT, SNEGSKA (reference sequence). The V segment lost 3 bases and the J segment 4 bases; nucleotides outside the gene matches: 7. The CDR3 is 14 amino acids. The CDR3, as DNA: TGCAGTGCTAGTCCTAGCGGAGCCGCAGATACGCAGTATTTT. Translating gives CSASPSGAADTQYF.

Only a few counts were recorded for this clonotype. The chain has TRBV5-6 and TRBJ1-1; 7 bases line up with TRBD1. J gave up 0 bases and V 2 bases, and 7 bases lay outside the gene matches. The V gene's germline CDR1 is SGHDT and CDR2 YYEEEE. This CDR3 is built from 16 residues. CDR3 in amino acids: CASSFAGQNLNTEAFF. The CDR3 region has the DNA TGTGCCAGCAGCTTCGCGGGACAGAATTTGAACACTGAAGCTTTCTTT.

The chain employs TRBV24-1 and TRBJ2-5, with 7 bases that match TRBD2. With 4 bases clipped from V and 5 bases from J, the junction kept 9 bases outside the gene matches. There are 15 residues in the CDR3. CDR1 is KGHDR and CDR2 is SFDVKD in the germline V gene. In DNA form, the CDR3 reads TGTGCCACCAGTGAGGGAGGGACGGTCGCGGAGACCCAGTACTTC. It is translated as CATSEGGTVAETQYF.

This clonotype showed up just a few times. This chain connects TRBV5-1 to TRBJ1-5, with 8 bases aligning to TRBD1. Per the germline V gene, CDR1 is SGHRS and CDR2 is YFSETQ. CDR3 size: 17 residues. J lost 5 bases, V lost 4 bases, and 14 bases had no gene match. The CDR3 sequence: CASSAGPTGDVYQPQHF. The CDR3, as DNA: TGCGCCAGCAGCGCCGGCCCGACAGGGGACGTCTATCAGCCCCAGCATTTT.

This rearrangement joins TRBV20-1 to TRBJ2-3; TRBD2 matches at 7 bases. Germline CDR1 is DFQATT and CDR2 is SNEGSKA (reference sequence). V lost 4 bases to trimming and J lost 0 bases; unmatched junction nucleotides: 1. This CDR3 comprises 13 residues. The CDR3 loop is CSAKRDSTDTQYF. CDR3 nucleotides: TGCAGTGCTAAGCGGGACAGCACAGATACGCAGTATTTT.

Only a few counts were recorded for this clonotype. The rearrangement uses TRBV27 and TRBJ2-2; 7 bases fit TRBD1. The trim removed 5 bases at V and 1 base at J, leaving 7 bases unmatched. CDR3 length equals 16 residues. Germline V gene data show CDR1 as MNHEY and CDR2 as SMNVEV (reference sequence). The CDR3, as DNA: TGTGCCAGCAGTGTTGCCCGGACAGGGAACACCGGGGAGCTGTTTTTT. Its protein product is CASSVARTGNTGELFF.

This sequence joins TRBV18 and TRBJ2-1; the match to TRBD2 covers 8 bases. V was pared by 3 bases and J by 3 bases, with 7 bases of the junction left unmatched. CDR1 is KGHSH and CDR2 is LQKENI in the germline V gene. This CDR3 comprises 16 residues. The CDR3 reads CASSPPSGGYYNEQFF. The CDR3 DNA reads TGTGCCAGCTCACCCCCCAGCGGGGGATACTACAATGAGCAGTTCTTC.

The chain uses TRBV5-4 and TRBJ2-5; the match to TRBD2 covers 7 bases. The CDR3 covers 15 residues. With V trimmed by 2 bases and J by 1 base, 5 bases remained unmatched. The germline gives CDR1 SGHNT, CDR2 YYREEE (reference sequence). This chain's CDR3 is CASSFSPSGQETQYF. As DNA, the CDR3 is TGTGCCAGCAGCTTTTCCCCTAGCGGCCAAGAGACCCAGTACTTC.

This sequence joins TRBV5-1 and TRBJ2-1; no firm D call. CDR1 SGHRS and CDR2 YFSETQ come from the germline V gene. V lost 0 bases and J 7 bases, leaving 8 bases between the germline ends. The CDR3 has 13 residues. CDR3 region: CASSLALGNEQFF. The CDR3 nucleotides are TGCGCCAGCAGCTTGGCCCTTGGGAATGAGCAGTTCTTC.

In its sample, this clonotype was seen many times. J is TRBJ2-4 and V is TRBV11-2; the match to TRBD2 covers 7 bases. Trimming at V came to 5 bases and at J to 8 bases, leaving 3 bases not matched to a gene. CDR1 is SGHAT and CDR2 is FQNNGV in the germline V gene. This CDR3 spans 12 amino acids. The CDR3 loop is CASSPTSDIQYF. The CDR3 DNA sequence: TGTGCCAGCAGCCCTACTAGCGACATTCAGTACTTC.

This clonotype was picked up a small number of times. The chain has TRBV29-1 and TRBJ2-7, with 9 positions matching TRBD2. The CDR3 runs to 14 residues. V was pared by 8 bases and J by 2 bases, with 10 bases of the junction left unmatched. The germline V gene has CDR1 SQVTM and CDR2 ANQGSEA. The DNA for the CDR3 is TGCAGCATCAGACTAGCGGACAAACCCTACGAGCAGTACTTC. It is translated as CSIRLADKPYEQYF.